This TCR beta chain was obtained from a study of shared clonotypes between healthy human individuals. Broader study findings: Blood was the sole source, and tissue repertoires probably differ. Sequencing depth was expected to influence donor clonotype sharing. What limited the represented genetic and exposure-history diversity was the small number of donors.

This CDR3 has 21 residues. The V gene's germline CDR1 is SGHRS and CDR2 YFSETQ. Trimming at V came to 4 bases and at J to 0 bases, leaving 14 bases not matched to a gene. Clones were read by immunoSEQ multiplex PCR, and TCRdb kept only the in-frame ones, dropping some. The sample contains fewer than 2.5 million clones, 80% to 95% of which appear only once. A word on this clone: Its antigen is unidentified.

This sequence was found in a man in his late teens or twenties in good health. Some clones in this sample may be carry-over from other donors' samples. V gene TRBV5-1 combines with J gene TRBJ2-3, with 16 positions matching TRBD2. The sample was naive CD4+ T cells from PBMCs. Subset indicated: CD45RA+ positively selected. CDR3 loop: CASSKYPGLAGGPPSTDTQYF. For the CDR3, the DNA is TGCGCCAGCAGCAAGTACCCGGGACTAGCGGGAGGGCCTCCAAGCACAGATACGCAGTATTTT. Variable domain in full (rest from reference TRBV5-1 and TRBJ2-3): KAGVTQTPRYLIKTRGQQVTLSCSPISGHRSVSWYQQTPGQGLQFLFEYFSETQRNKGNFPGRFSGRQFSNSRSEMNVSTLELGDSALYLCASSKYPGLAGGPPSTDTQYFGPGTRLTVL.